One sample yielded the 15 T cell receptor beta chains listed below, sequenced in a study of CD4 T cells in relation to SARS-CoV-2 and coronaviruses. Their antigen targets remain unknown. The unexposed donors gave CD4+ T cells in 2011-2018, prior to COVID-19. Isolation of CD4+ T cells took place after about 9 days in culture. Only in-frame clones appear in the TCRdb table, and some are missing; sequencing was by immunoSEQ multiplex PCR. Of under 25,000 clones listed, approximately 75% are singletons. Sequences were obtained from CD4+ T cells from PBMCs, cultured in vitro. The receptor source for this set is a human donor in good health.

V is TRBV3-1 (or the pseudogene TRBV3-2) and J is TRBJ2-3, with no clear D. V shed 8 bases and J shed 6 bases, with 12 bases lying between them. CDR3 length equals 12 residues. The germline V gene has CDR1 LGHDT and CDR2 YNNKEL (reference sequence). The CDR3 reads CASSGNLDTQYF. The CDR3 region has the DNA TGTGCCAGCTCGGGCAATTTGGATACGCAGTATTTT.

This clone was found a few times. The CDR3 nucleotides are TGTGCCAGCAGTGCGACAGTGAACACTGAAGCTTTCTTT. Protein sequence: CASSATVNTEAFF. The chain couples TRBV2 to TRBJ1-1, with D maybe TRBD1 (5 bases). Germline V gene lookup returns CDR1 SNHLY and CDR2 FYNNEI. V was pared by 4 bases and J by 0 bases, with 6 bases between. CDR3 size: 13 residues.

This clone was counted once. V is TRBV7-3 and J is TRBJ2-1; the D is unclear. This CDR3 spans 14 amino acids. CDR1 SGHTA and CDR2 FQGTGA come from the germline V gene. The V gene lost 0 bases and the J gene lost 6 bases, with 9 bases spanning the gap. CDR3 protein: CASSLTSSVNEQFF. Written as DNA, the CDR3 is TGTGCCAGCAGCTTAACGTCGTCGGTCAATGAGCAGTTCTTC.

The J gene is TRBJ1-1, the V gene TRBV5-1, with TRBD1 matching over 9 bases. The CDR3 is made up of 15 amino acids. The germline V gene has CDR1 SGHRS and CDR2 YFSETQ. The J segment lost 5 bases and the V segment lost 7 bases, leaving 12 bases of the junction unmatched. The CDR3 sequence: CASGAAGTGMTEAFF. The DNA for the CDR3 is TGCGCCAGCGGAGCGGCCGGGACAGGGATGACTGAAGCTTTCTTT.

The V and J genes are TRBV7-9 and TRBJ2-7, with TRBD2 as a possible D gene (6 bases). This CDR3 is 14 amino acids long. The V end lost 2 bases, the J end lost 7 bases, and 15 bases lay between the germline ends. CDR1 SEHNR and CDR2 FQNEAQ come from the germline V gene (reference sequence). CDR3 coding DNA: TGTGCCAGCAGCTTATTAAGCGGGCTGGGAGAGCAGTACTTC. This gives the protein CASSLLSGLGEQYF. The whole variable domain, remainder taken from reference TRBV7-9 and TRBJ2-7, is DTGVSQNPRHKITKRGQNVTFRCDPISEHNRLYWYRQTLGQGPEFLTYFQNEAQLEKSRLLSDRFSAERPKGSFSTLEIQRTEQGDSAMYLCASSLLSGLGEQYFGPGTRLTVT.

This clone was picked up a small number of times. This chain links TRBV19 with TRBJ2-7; 7 bases are a match to TRBD1. The CDR3 spans 11 residues. The V gene end was trimmed by 7 bases and the J gene end by 5 bases; junction bases not matched to a gene: 2. CDR1 and CDR2 from the germline V gene are LNHDA and SQIVND (reference sequence). The chain's CDR3 is CASKQGNEQYF. The CDR3 DNA is TGTGCCAGTAAACAGGGGAACGAGCAGTACTTC.

V and J are TRBV24-1 and TRBJ2-1, with 7 bases identical to TRBD2. The germline CDR1 and CDR2 sequences are KGHDR and SFDVKD. CDR3 size: 16 residues. V was clipped by 3 bases and J by 2 bases; unmatched bases: 6. Here the CDR3 DNA reads TGTGCCACCAGTGATCAAGCGGGGCTAGCCTACAATGAGCAGTTCTTC. Translated, it gives CATSDQAGLAYNEQFF.

V usage is TRBV24-1 and J usage is TRBJ2-7; 7 bases are a match to TRBD1. The CDR3 spans 14 residues. With V trimmed by 5 bases and J by 5 bases, 8 bases remained unmatched. Germline-derived CDR1 and CDR2 are KGHDR and SFDVKD. CDR3 bases: TGTGCCACCAGTGGAATGACAGGGTCCCACGAGCAGTACTTC. Protein product: CATSGMTGSHEQYF.

The chain links TRBV5-5 to TRBJ1-5; 11 bases map to TRBD1. CDR1 and CDR2 from the germline V gene are SGHKS and YYEKEE (reference sequence). V lost 0 bases to trimming and J lost 4 bases; unmatched junction nucleotides: 9. The CDR3 totals 18 residues. The CDR3 spells CASSLGDLGTGGNQPQHF. CDR3 coding DNA: TGTGCCAGCAGCTTGGGGGACCTTGGGACAGGGGGGAATCAGCCCCAGCATTTT.

The chain joins TRBV5-1 to TRBJ1-6; D unclear. The CDR3 runs 18 residues. V was cut by 0 bases and J by 2 bases, with 15 bases left in between. The germline V gene encodes CDR1 SGHRS and CDR2 YFSETQ. This chain's CDR3 is CASSLGGAGLTYNSPLHF. The CDR3 nucleotides read TGCGCCAGCAGCTTGGGGGGTGCAGGCCTGACCTATAATTCACCCCTCCACTTT.

The chain is built from TRBV27 and TRBJ2-7; the D gene is possibly TRBD2 (6 bases). Germline V CDR1 and CDR2: MNHEY, SMNVEV (reference sequence). The length of the CDR3 is 18 residues. Deletions cut 0 bases from V and 3 bases from J, with 21 bases between. This chain's CDR3 is CASSLSNWRGAGLYEQYF. As DNA, the CDR3 is TGTGCCAGCAGTTTATCGAACTGGCGGGGAGCGGGCCTCTACGAGCAGTACTTC.

The chain uses TRBV7-2 and TRBJ2-1; 14 nucleotides match TRBD2. The ends lost 5 bases at V and 9 bases at J; junction bases unmatched: 6. Germline V gives CDR1 SGHTA, CDR2 FQGNSA. The length of the CDR3 is 15 residues. In DNA, the CDR3 is TGTGCCAGCAGCCCGGGACTAGCGGGAGCCGCTGAGCAGTTCTTC. It specifies CASSPGLAGAAEQFF.

This clone was seen a single time. The chain couples TRBV7-9 to TRBJ1-6; D remains unclear. V lost 4 bases and J 2 bases, leaving 12 bases between the germline ends. The CDR3 is made up of 16 amino acids. The germline gives CDR1 SEHNR, CDR2 FQNEAQ (reference sequence). The CDR3 protein is CASSSSGSPYNSPLHF. The CDR3 nucleotides are TGTGCCAGCAGCTCTTCCGGGAGCCCCTATAATTCACCCCTCCACTTT.

In the case of this clone: An end of the junction differs from the germline gene, which may be a read error. The chain joins TRBV30 to TRBJ2-5, with 12 bases lining up with TRBD1. The CDR3 covers 15 residues. Germline assignment: CDR1 GTSNPN and CDR2 SVGIG (reference sequence). The CDR3 bases are TGTGCCTGGAGCCCATACCTCGGGACAGGGGGCCGGCGTGACTTC. It translates to CAWSPYLGTGGRRDF.

V gene TRBV19 combines with J gene TRBJ1-5, with D possibly TRBD1 on 6 matching bases. The germline V gene encodes CDR1 LNHDA and CDR2 SQIVND (reference sequence). V was cut by 0 bases and J by 6 bases, with 18 bases left in between. This CDR3 contains 17 residues. The CDR3 protein is CASSIEQGRLSGQPQHF. The CDR3 DNA follows: TGTGCCAGTAGTATAGAGCAGGGGAGACTTTCGGGTCAGCCCCAGCATTTT.